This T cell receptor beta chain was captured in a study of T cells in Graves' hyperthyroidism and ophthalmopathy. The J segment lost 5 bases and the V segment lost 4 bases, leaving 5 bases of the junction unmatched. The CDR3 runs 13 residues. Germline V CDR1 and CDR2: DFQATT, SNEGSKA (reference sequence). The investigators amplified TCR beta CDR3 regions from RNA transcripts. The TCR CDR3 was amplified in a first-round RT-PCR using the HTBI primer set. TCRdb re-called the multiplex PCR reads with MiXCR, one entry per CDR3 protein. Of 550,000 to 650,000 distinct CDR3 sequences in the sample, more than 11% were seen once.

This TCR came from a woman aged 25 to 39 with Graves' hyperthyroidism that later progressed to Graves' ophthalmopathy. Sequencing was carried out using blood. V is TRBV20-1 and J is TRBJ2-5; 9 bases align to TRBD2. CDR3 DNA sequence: TGCAGTGCTATGCTAGCGGGACGGGAGACCCAGTACTTC. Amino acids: CSAMLAGRETQYF.